This TCR beta chain was captured in a study of shared clonotypes between healthy human individuals. Here immunoSEQ multiplex PCR was the method, and the copy in TCRdb shows in-frame clones only, minus some. The table lists about 670,000 clones, about 78% of them singletons. The CDR3 runs to 13 residues. V lost 11 bases and J lost 0, with 11 bases in between. CDR1 is LNHDA, CDR2 SQIVND, per germline (reference sequence). This TCR was sampled from a woman aged 25 to 39 in good health. The chain links TRBV19 to TRBJ1-5, with D uncertain. Sequenced input: memory CD4+ T cells sorted from blood. Subset reported: CD45RA-negative fraction. CDR3 in amino acids: CASNGVSNQPQHF. As DNA, the CDR3 is TGTGCCTCAAATGGGGTTAGCAATCAGCCCCAGCATTTT.